The TCR beta chain under discussion was sequenced for a study of blood T cell repertoires in COVID-19. On the study more broadly: Material from acute and convalescent COVID-19 was sourced from the United States, Italy and Spain. Sources were T cells, B-cell-depleted T cells, or PBMCs; the material itself was cDNA or gDNA.

The CDR3 sequence is 13 residues long. The V and J ends lost 5 bases and 4 bases respectively, with 12 bases between them. Germline-derived CDR1 and CDR2 are MNHNY and SVGAGI (reference sequence). Seattle cases were enrolled at active infection and followed longitudinally. Some clones are missing from TCRdb's copy, which holds only in-frame ones; the method was immunoSEQ multiplex PCR. The sample has 200,000 to 250,000 clones; around 90% are singletons. This rearrangement joins TRBV6-6 to TRBJ2-7; TRBD2 might be the D (6 bases). Sequenced: peripheral blood. This receptor was obtained from a young man with COVID-19, enrolled during active disease. The CDR3, as DNA: TGTGCCAGCAGTACGGACTATCGTTACGAGCAGTACTTC. This translates into CASSTDYRYEQYF.